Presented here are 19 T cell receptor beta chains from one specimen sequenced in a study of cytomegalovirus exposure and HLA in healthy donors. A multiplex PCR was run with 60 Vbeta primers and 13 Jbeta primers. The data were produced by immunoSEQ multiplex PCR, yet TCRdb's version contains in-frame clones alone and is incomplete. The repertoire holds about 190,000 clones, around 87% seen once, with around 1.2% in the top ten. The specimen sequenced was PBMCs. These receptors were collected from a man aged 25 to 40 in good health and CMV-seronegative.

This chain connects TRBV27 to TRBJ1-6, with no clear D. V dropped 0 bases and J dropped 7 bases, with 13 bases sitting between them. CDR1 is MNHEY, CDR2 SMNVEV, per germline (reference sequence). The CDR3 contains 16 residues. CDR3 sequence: CASSLSRVRLNSPLHF. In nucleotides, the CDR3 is TGTGCCAGCAGTTTATCGAGGGTCCGGCTCAATTCACCCCTCCACTTT.

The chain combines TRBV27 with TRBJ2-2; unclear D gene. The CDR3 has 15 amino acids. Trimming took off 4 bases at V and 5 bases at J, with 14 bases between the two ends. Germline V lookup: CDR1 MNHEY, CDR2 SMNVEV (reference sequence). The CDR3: CASSSPPGGTGELFF. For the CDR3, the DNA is TGTGCCAGCAGTTCCCCCCCGGGTGGGACCGGGGAGCTGTTTTTT.

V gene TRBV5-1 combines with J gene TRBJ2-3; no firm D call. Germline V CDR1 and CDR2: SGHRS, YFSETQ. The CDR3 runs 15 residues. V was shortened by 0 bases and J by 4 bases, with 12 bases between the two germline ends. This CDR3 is CASSLGHEPADTQYF. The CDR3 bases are TGCGCCAGCAGCTTGGGTCACGAGCCGGCAGATACGCAGTATTTT.

CDR3 in amino acids: CAWSGTASHQPQHF. In nucleotides, the CDR3 is TGTGCCTGGAGCGGGACAGCATCCCATCAGCCCCAGCATTTT. The chain recombines TRBV30 with TRBJ1-5; 7 nucleotides align to TRBD1. V was clipped by 3 bases and J by 5 bases; unmatched bases: 7. The CDR3 is 14 residues long. Germline CDR1 is GTSNPN and CDR2 is SVGIG (reference sequence).

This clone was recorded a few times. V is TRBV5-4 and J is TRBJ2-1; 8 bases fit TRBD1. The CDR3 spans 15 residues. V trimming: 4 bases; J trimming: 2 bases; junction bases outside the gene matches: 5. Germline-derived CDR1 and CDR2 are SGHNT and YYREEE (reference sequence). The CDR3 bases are TGTGCCAGCAGCCGGAGACAGGGGCCCTACAATGAGCAGTTCTTC. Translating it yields CASSRRQGPYNEQFF.

The CDR3 spells CASSQDLRRSGGSGELFF. CDR3 DNA sequence: TGTGCCAGCAGCCAAGATTTGAGGAGGAGCGGGGGCTCCGGGGAGCTGTTTTTT. The V gene is TRBV4-2, the J gene TRBJ2-2; TRBD2 aligns across 8 bases. This CDR3 has 18 residues. V shed 0 bases, J shed 6 bases, and the junction held 12 bases outside the gene matches. From germline, CDR1 is LGHNA and CDR2 YNFKEQ.

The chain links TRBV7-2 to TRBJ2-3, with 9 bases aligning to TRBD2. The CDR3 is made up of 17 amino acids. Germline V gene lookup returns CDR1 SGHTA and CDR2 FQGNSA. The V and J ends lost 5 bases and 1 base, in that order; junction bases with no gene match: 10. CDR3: CASSPIPSSGGTDTQYF. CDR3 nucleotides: TGTGCCAGCAGCCCGATCCCCTCTAGCGGGGGCACAGATACGCAGTATTTT.

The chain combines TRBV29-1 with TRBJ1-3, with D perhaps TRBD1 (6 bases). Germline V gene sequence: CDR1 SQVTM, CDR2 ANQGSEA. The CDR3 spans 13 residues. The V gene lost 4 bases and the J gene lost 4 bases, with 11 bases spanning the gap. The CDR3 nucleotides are TGCAGCGTTGTATCAGGGGACGGAAACACCATATATTTT. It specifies CSVVSGDGNTIYF.

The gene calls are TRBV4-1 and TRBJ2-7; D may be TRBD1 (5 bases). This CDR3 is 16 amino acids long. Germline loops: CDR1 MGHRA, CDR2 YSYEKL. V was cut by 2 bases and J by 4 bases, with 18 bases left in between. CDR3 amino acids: CASSQPGRTRWYEQYF. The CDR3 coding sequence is TGCGCCAGCAGCCAACCCGGACGGACAAGGTGGTACGAGCAGTACTTC.

CDR3 DNA sequence: TGTGCCAGCAGCTTGAACCGACAGGGGGCCGGAAACACCATATATTTT. This gives the protein CASSLNRQGAGNTIYF. This chain joins TRBV7-2 and TRBJ1-3; TRBD1 agrees at 10 bases. The V gene's germline CDR1 is SGHTA and CDR2 FQGNSA. CDR3 length equals 16 residues. Trimming at V came to 3 bases and at J to 4 bases, leaving 6 bases not matched to a gene.

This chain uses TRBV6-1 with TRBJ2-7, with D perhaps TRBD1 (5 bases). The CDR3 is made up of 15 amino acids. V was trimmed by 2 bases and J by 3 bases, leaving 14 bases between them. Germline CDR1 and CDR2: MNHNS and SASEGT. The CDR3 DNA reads TGTGCCAGCAGTGAACTGGCAGGGTCGAACTACGAGCAGTACTTC. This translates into CASSELAGSNYEQYF.

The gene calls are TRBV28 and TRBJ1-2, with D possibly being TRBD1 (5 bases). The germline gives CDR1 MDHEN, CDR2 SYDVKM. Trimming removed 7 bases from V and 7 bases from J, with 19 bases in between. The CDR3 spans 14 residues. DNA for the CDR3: TGTGCCAGCACTCAACCGGGACTGGGATTTGGCTACACCTTC. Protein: CASTQPGLGFGYTF.

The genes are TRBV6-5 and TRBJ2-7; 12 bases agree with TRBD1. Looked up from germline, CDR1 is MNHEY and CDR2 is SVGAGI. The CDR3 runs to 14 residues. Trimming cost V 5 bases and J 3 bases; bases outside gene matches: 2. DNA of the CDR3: TGTGCCAGCAGTCGGGACAGGGGGCTCTACGAGCAGTACTTC. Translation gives CASSRDRGLYEQYF.

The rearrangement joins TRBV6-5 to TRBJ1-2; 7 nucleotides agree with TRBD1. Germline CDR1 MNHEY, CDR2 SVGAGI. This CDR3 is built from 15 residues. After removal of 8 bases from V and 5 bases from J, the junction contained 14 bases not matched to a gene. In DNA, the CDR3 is TGTGCCAGCCGGAACCACAGGACGACAGGGTATGGCTACACCTTC. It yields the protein CASRNHRTTGYGYTF.

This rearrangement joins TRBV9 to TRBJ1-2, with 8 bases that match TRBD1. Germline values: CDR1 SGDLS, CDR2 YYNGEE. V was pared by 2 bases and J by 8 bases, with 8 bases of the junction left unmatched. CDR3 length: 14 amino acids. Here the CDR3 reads CASSVGQGNGGYTF. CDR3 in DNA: TGTGCCAGCAGCGTCGGACAGGGAAATGGAGGCTACACCTTC.

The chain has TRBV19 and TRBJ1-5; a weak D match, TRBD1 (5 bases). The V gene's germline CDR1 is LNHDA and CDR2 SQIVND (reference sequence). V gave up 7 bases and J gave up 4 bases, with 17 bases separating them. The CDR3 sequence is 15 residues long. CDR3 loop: CASTKRDGANQPQHF. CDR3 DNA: TGTGCCAGTACCAAGCGGGACGGAGCGAATCAGCCCCAGCATTTT.

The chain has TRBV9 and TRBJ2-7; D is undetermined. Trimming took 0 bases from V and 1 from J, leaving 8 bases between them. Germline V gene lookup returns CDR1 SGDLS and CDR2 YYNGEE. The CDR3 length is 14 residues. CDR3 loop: CASSVETESYEQYF. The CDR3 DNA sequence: TGTGCCAGCAGCGTAGAAACAGAGTCCTACGAGCAGTACTTC.

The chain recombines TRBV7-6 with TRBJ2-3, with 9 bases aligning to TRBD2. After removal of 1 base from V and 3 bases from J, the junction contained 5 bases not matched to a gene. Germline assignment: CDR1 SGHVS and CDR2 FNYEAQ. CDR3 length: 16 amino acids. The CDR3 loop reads CASSLGGTSGTDTQYF. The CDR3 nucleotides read TGTGCCAGCAGCTTAGGTGGAACTAGCGGGACAGATACGCAGTATTTT.

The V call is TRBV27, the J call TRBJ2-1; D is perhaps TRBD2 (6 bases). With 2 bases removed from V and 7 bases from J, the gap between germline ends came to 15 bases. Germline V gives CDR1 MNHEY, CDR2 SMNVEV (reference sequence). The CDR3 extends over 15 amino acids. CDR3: CASSLRAGTRNEQFF. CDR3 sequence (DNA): TGTGCCAGCAGTTTACGGGCCGGGACTCGGAATGAGCAGTTCTTC.